This T cell receptor (beta chain) originates from a study of cytomegalovirus exposure and HLA in healthy donors. The CDR3 length is 16 residues. Germline V gene data show CDR1 as SGHDT and CDR2 as YYEEEE. V gave up 1 base and J gave up 6 bases; unmatched junction bases: 5. The donors were members of the validation cohort, which comprised 90 to 150 subjects and was separate from the first cohort of several hundred subjects. General study findings and limits: Reports indicated that the classifier achieved high specificity and sensitivity in diagnosing cytomegalovirus status. Specificity for CMV antigens was confirmed in vitro for a few of the CMV-associated chains. There were 160 or so TCR beta chains listed as cytomegalovirus-associated.

The protocol was immunoSEQ multiplex PCR, while the TCRdb copy is restricted to in-frame clones and leaves out a portion. This sample has about 220,000 clones, with 70% to 90% found just once. A single count supports this clone. The antigen is unknown. The sample taken for sequencing was PBMCs. The TCR originated in a woman in her late teens or twenties in good health and CMV-seronegative. This sequence joins TRBV5-6 and TRBJ2-1; TRBD2 agrees at 12 bases. DNA for the CDR3: TGTGCCAGCAGCTTGCTACTAGCGGGAGGTGGCAATGAGCAGTTCTTC. It encodes CASSLLLAGGGNEQFF.